This T cell receptor beta chain was found in a study of control samples from healthy donors and cancer patients (dated by TCRdb to the early 2020s). Library preparation was by the immunoSEQ multiplex PCR assay. Not all clones reach the TCRdb copy of this immuneACCESS table, which keeps in-frame sequences only. Checked studies attribute under half of the gap to unresolved V genes and leave the rest unexplained. The sample has 100,000 to 150,000 clones on record, about 95% of them singletons. 3.6% of the sample comes from the top ten. The germline V gene (reference sequence) sets CDR1 to LNHDA and CDR2 to SQIVND. V gives up 3 bases and J gives up 0 bases, and the segment between their germline ends measures 9 bases. The cysteine opens and the phenylalanine closes a CDR3 of 15 amino acids. Left in the record is the CDR3 DNA by itself, 45 bases read in frame from the first base. To note about this clone: Its antigen is still unknown. The input lacks base qualities; no much larger clone sits a single base away.

The chain is made from TRBV19 and TRBJ2-1; the D gene is not confidently resolved. This TCR was recovered from a young man in good health. Specimen: blood. The CDR3 in this case is CASSILTSSYNEQFF. The base sequence is TGTGCCAGTAGTATTCTGACATCCTCCTACAATGAGCAGTTCTTC.